This entry lists 2 T cell receptor beta chains sequenced from one sample in a study of post-analysis software for immune sequencing data. Study outcomes and limitations: When patients were compared with controls, four to six TRBV segments were more frequent, TRBV5-6, TRBV5-1 and TRBV20-1 among them.

Their recognized antigens are unknown. TCR beta libraries were prepared from cDNA with unique molecular identifiers. In TCRdb, the PCR reads were re-called with MiXCR into one record per CDR3 protein. The data hold hundreds of thousands of distinct CDR3 sequences, with 40% to 50% observed a single time. Sample: blood. The origin of the receptors is a girl aged 10 to 17 with multiple sclerosis.

CDR3 DNA: TGTGCCAGCAGTTACTCGGGCGGGGGCAAGACCCAGTACTTC. It translates to CASSYSGGGKTQYF. This rearrangement joins TRBV6-5 to TRBJ2-7; TRBD2 is a possible D gene (7 bases). TRBJ2-5 matches the DNA end more closely, so the J call is doubtful. CDR1 is MNHEY and CDR2 is SVGAGI in the germline V gene. This CDR3 is built from 14 residues.

In this sample, this clonotype turned up many times. The chain links TRBV7-9 to TRBJ2-1, with 8 nucleotides matching TRBD1. CDR3 size: 12 residues. The germline V gene encodes CDR1 SEHNR and CDR2 FQNEAQ (reference sequence). The V segment lost 4 bases and the J segment 10 bases; nucleotides outside the gene matches: 3. The DNA for the CDR3 is TGTGCCAGCAGCTCGACAGGGGACGAGCAGTTCTTC. Translation gives CASSSTGDEQFF.